This T cell receptor (beta chain) was obtained from a study of cytomegalovirus exposure and HLA in healthy donors (TCRdb year 2017). Study-wide context: The 650 to 800 repertoires of the first cohort and the roughly 110 validation repertoires were produced on the same platform, according to a later analysis. The aim of the study was to test whether cataloging public T cell receptors could identify signatures of past pathogen exposure. A separate validation cohort of 100 to 150 different subjects was used in addition to the roughly 720-subject first cohort. To predict cytomegalovirus infection status, the study brought together high-throughput TCR immunosequencing, statistical association of individual TCRs with disease status, and machine learning.

Beyond this particular receptor, the publication reports: The classifier was reported to diagnose cytomegalovirus status with high specificity and sensitivity in both the original cohort and the validation cohort. In vitro tests confirmed that a few of the cytomegalovirus-associated TCR beta chains recognize cytomegalovirus antigens. Of the cluster scores, roughly 93% were above 0 in a later analysis, which found that TCRs clustered in the first cohort also tended to co-occur in the 95 to 150 validation repertoires. It was suggested by the authors that the approach could potentially be generalized to other disease states and immunological phenotypes. The study gave a list of under 200 TCR beta chains associated with cytomegalovirus. Most TCR sequences were seen in very few donors, while some public TCRs were found in many individuals. The validation cohort had no HLA typing available for a later analysis, so co-occurrence within that cohort was assessed over all 110 or so repertoires.

Receptor libraries were prepared by the immunoSEQ multiplex PCR assay. The source study handled its data this way. A statistical classification framework was developed to diagnose cytomegalovirus status using the catalog of TCR beta chain sequences. TCRdb carries this immuneACCESS record with in-frame sequences only. Its versions omit some clonotypes, under half of them owing to an unresolved V gene in the studies checked, with the rest unexplained. That table gives V, J and clone size, and the DNA gave D and trimming. Across this sample there are about 58,000 clones, with more than 75% seen only once. Approximately 0.99% of the sample belongs to the ten largest clones. The CDR3 sequence holds 12 residues, the cysteine and phenylalanine included. The sequence is cut down to CDR3 DNA, 36 bases in frame from base 1. Cut back by 5 bases and 7 bases, the V and J ends lie 11 bases apart. The germline V gene yields SGHNT for CDR1 and YENEEA for CDR2.

Donors formed part of the validation cohort, which comprised about 130 subjects and was distinct from the first cohort of over 500 subjects. A word on this clone: The clone's antigen remains unknown. No base quality values were provided; no much bigger clone lies one nucleotide off.

The rearrangement combines TRBV11-3 with TRBJ1-2; a weak D assignment points to TRBD1 (5 bases agree). This clonotype was sampled from a man aged 18-30 years in good health and CMV-seronegative. The specimen sequenced was PBMCs. The DNA sequence is TGTGCCAGCAGCAACCGACAGAGTGGCTACACCTTC. Protein translation: CASSNRQSGYTF.